The clone carrying this T cell receptor beta chain was seen repeatedly, ten times or more. As yet, its antigen is unknown. TCRdb redid the calling of the 5' RACE reads with MiXCR, one entry per CDR3 protein. The data contain 95,000 or so distinct CDR3 sequences, 3.5% to 4% of them seen just once; the ten biggest clones take up roughly 6%. This sample is part of a study of neurological immune-mediated disorders. Points from the study as a whole: With the multiple sclerosis repertoire cluster, neither clinical nor MRI features showed any association.

The germline V gene has CDR1 KGHDR and CDR2 SFDVKD. V shed 11 bases and J shed 5 bases, with 17 bases lying between them. CDR3 length: 13 residues. The TCR was taken from a woman aged 18-29 years with multiple sclerosis. Sequenced: PBMCs. This chain joins TRBV24-1 and TRBJ1-1, with D hard to call. CDR3 sequence reads: CAISARLFTEAFF. The CDR3 DNA sequence: TGTGCCATCTCTGCGCGCCTTTTTACTGAAGCTTTCTTT.